This T cell receptor (beta chain) was recovered during a study of blood T cell repertoires in COVID-19. Study as a whole: The United States, Italy and Spain supplied acute and convalescent COVID-19 samples.

Original handling: It was from reference gene primer amplification that nucleated cell counts were estimated. Sequenced by immunoSEQ multiplex PCR; TCRdb stores in-frame clones only, minus some. V and J calls and clone size are as listed in that table; D and trimming were resolved from the DNA. This sample has 55,000 to 80,000 clones, with 82% found just once. The CDR3 length is 13 residues. Trimming took off 1 base at V and 4 bases at J, with 7 bases between the two ends. The germline CDR1 and CDR2 sequences are LGHDT and YNNKEL (reference sequence). Sequencing was carried out using peripheral blood. The rearrangement uses TRBV3-1 (or the pseudogene TRBV3-2) and TRBJ1-2, with D hard to call. This TCR was sampled from a human donor in a cohort sampled during active COVID-19. The CDR3 loop reads CASSQGVTYGYTF. For the CDR3, the DNA is TGTGCCAGCAGCCAAGGAGTCACCTATGGCTACACCTTC.